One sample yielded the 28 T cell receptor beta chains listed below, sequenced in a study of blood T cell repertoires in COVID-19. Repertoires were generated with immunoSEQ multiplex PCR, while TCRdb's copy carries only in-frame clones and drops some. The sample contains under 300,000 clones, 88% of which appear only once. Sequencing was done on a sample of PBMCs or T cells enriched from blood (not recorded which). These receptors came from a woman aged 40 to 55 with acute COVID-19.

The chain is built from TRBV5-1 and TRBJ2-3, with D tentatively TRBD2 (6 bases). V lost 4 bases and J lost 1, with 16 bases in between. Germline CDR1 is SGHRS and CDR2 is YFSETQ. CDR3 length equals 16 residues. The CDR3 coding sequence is TGCGCCAGCAGCCCGGGGGTCCGCGGGGGCACAGATACGCAGTATTTT. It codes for CASSPGVRGGTDTQYF. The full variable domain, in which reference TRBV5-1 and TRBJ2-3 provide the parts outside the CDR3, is KAGVTQTPRYLIKTRGQQVTLSCSPISGHRSVSWYQQTPGQGLQFLFEYFSETQRNKGNFPGRFSGRQFSNSRSEMNVSTLELGDSALYLCASSPGVRGGTDTQYFGPGTRLTVL.

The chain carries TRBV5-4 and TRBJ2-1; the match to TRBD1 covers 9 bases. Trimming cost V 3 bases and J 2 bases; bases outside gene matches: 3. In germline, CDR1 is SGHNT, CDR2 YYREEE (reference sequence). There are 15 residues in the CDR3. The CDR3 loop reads CASSSRDRAYNEQFF. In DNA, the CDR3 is TGTGCCAGCAGCTCCCGGGACAGGGCCTACAATGAGCAGTTCTTC. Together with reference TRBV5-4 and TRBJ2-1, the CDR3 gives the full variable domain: ETGVTQSPTHLIKTRGQQVTLRCSSQSGHNTVSWYQQALGQGPQFIFQYYREEENGRGNFPPRFSGLQFPNYSSELNVNALELDDSALYLCASSSRDRAYNEQFFGPGTRLTVL.

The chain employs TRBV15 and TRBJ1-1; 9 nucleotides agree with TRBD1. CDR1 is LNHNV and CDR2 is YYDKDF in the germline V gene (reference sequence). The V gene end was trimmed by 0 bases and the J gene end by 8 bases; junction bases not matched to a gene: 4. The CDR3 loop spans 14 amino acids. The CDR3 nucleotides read TGTGCCACCAGCAGAGAAATACAGGGGGCCGAAGCTTTCTTT. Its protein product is CATSREIQGAEAFF.

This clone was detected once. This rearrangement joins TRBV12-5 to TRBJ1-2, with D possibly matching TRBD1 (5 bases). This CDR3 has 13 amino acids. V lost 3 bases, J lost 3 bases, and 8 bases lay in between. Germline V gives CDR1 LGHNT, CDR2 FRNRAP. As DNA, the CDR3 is TGTGCTAGTGGTTTATGGGGGGACTATGGCTACACCTTC. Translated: CASGLWGDYGYTF.

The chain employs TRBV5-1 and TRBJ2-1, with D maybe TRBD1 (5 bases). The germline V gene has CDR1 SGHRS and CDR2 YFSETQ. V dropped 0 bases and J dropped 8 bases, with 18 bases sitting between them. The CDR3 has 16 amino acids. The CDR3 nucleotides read TGCGCCAGCAGCTTGGGGGGCAGGGTTAATGCTGATGAGCAGTTCTTC. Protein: CASSLGGRVNADEQFF.

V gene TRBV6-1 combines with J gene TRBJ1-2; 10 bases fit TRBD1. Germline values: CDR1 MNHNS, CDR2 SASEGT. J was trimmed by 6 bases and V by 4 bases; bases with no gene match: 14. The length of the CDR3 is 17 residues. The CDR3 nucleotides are TGTGCCAGCAGTGGCCCGGGACAGGGGAGTAGTCCCGATGGCTACACCTTC. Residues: CASSGPGQGSSPDGYTF.

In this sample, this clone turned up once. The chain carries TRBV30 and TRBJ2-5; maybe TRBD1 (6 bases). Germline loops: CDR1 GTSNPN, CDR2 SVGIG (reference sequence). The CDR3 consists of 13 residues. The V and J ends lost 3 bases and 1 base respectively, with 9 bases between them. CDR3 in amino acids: CAWSRQVQETQYF. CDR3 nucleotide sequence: TGTGCCTGGAGCCGACAGGTCCAAGAGACCCAGTACTTC.

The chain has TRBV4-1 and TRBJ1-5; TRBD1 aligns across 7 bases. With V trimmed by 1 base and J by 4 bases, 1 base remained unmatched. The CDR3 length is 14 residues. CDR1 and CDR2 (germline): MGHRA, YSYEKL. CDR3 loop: CASSQGQGNQPQHF. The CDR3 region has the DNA TGCGCCAGCAGCCAAGGACAGGGAAATCAGCCCCAGCATTTT.

CDR3 region: CASSHRSNGDETQYF. CDR3 in DNA: TGTGCCAGCAGCCACCGATCTAACGGGGATGAGACCCAGTACTTC. The gene calls are TRBV11-2 and TRBJ2-5; perhaps TRBD2 as D (5 bases). The CDR3 contains 15 residues. The V and J ends lost 5 bases and 5 bases respectively, with 18 bases between them. Germline assignment: CDR1 SGHAT and CDR2 FQNNGV.

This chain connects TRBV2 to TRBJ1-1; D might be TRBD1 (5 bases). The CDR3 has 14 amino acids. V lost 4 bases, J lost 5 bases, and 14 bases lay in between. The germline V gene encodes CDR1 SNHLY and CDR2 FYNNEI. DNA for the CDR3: TGTGCCAGCAGTGTGCAGGGAGGGTCAACTGAAGCTTTCTTT. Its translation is CASSVQGGSTEAFF. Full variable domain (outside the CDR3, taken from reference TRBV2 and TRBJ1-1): EPEVTQTPSHQVTQMGQEVILRCVPISNHLYFYWYRQILGQKVEFLVSFYNNEISEKSEIFDDQFSVERPDGSNFTLKIRSTKLEDSAMYFCASSVQGGSTEAFFGQGTRLTVV.

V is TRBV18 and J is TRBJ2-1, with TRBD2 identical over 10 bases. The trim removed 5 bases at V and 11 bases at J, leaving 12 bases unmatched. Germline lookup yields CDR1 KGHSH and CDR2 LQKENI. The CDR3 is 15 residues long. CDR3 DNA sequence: TGTGCCAGCTCAGAAACGGTACTAGCGGGAACCCAGCAGTTCTTC. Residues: CASSETVLAGTQQFF.

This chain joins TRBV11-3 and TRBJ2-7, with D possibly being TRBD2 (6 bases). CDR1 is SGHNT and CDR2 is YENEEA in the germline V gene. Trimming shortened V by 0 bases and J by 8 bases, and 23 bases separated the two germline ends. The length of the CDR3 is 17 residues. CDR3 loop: CASSLDGIRAGGGKQYF. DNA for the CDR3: TGTGCCAGCAGCTTAGATGGGATCAGGGCAGGCGGAGGGAAGCAGTACTTC.

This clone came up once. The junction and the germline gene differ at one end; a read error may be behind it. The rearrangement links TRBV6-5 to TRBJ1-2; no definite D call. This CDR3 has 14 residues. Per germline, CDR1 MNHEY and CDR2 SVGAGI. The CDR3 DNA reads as TGTGCCAGCAGTTACGCGAGAGGGAACTCTGGCTACACCTTC. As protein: CASSYARGNSGYTF.

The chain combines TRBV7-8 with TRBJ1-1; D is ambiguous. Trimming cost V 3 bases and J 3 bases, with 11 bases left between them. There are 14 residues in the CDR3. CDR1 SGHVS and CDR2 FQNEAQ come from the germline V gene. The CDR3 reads CASSFGAWDTEAFF. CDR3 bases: TGTGCCAGCAGCTTCGGAGCCTGGGACACTGAAGCTTTCTTT. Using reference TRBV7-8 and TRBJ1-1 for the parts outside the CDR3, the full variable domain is GAGVSQSPRYKVAKRGQDVALRCDPISGHVSLFWYQQALGQGPEFLTYFQNEAQLDKSGLPSDRFFAERPEGSVSTLKIQRTQQEDSAVYLCASSFGAWDTEAFFGQGTRLTVV.

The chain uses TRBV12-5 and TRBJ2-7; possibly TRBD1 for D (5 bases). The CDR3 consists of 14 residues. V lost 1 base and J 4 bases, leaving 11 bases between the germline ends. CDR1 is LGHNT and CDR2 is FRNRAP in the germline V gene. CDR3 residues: CASGLASDSYEQYF. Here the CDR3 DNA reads TGTGCTAGTGGTTTGGCCTCCGACAGTTACGAGCAGTACTTC.

CDR3 loop: CASRIAGGPPFF. The CDR3 DNA reads TGTGCCAGCCGGATAGCGGGAGGGCCGCCGTTCTTC. The V gene is TRBV6-5, the J gene TRBJ2-1; 11 bases agree with TRBD2. With 8 bases clipped from V and 15 bases from J, the junction kept 9 bases outside the gene matches. The germline V gene has CDR1 MNHEY and CDR2 SVGAGI. CDR3 length equals 12 residues.

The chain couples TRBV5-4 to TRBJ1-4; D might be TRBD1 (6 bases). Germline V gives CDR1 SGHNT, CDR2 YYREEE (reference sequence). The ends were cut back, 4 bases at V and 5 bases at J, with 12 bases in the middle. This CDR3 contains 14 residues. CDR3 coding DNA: TGTGCCAGCAGCATACAGGGACCCAATGAAAAACTGTTTTTT. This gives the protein CASSIQGPNEKLFF.

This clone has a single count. CDR3: CASRTSGYNEQFF. The CDR3 region has the DNA TGTGCCAGCAGGACTAGCGGATACAATGAGCAGTTCTTC. V gene TRBV6-5 combines with J gene TRBJ2-1; 9 nucleotides match TRBD2. The CDR3 runs 13 residues. The germline V gene encodes CDR1 MNHEY and CDR2 SVGAGI. V was clipped by 6 bases and J by 4 bases; unmatched bases: 1.

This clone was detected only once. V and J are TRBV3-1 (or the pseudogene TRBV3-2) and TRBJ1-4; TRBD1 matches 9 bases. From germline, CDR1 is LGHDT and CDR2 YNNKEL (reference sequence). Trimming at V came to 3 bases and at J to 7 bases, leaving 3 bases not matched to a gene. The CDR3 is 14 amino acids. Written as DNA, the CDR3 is TGTGCCAGCAGCCAGGGACAGGGAGGTGAAAAACTGTTTTTT. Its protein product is CASSQGQGGEKLFF.

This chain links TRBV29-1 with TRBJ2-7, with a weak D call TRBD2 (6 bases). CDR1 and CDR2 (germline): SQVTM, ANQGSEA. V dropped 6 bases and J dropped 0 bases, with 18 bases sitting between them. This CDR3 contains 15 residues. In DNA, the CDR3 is TGCAGCGTGGGGGGTCGGCCAGGGAGCTCCTACGAGCAGTACTTC. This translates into CSVGGRPGSSYEQYF.

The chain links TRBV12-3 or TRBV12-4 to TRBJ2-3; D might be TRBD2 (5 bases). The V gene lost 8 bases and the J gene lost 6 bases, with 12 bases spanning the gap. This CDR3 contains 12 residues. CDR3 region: CASGLSRDTQYF. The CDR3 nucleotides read TGTGCCAGCGGACTCTCACGCGATACGCAGTATTTT.

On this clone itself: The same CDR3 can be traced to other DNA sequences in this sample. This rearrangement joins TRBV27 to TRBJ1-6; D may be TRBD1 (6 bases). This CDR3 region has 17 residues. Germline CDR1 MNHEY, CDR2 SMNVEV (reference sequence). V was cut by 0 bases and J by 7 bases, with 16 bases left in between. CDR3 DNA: TGTGCCAGCAGTTTATCGCCGCAGGGGAAAGGGAATTCACCCCTCCACTTT. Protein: CASSLSPQGKGNSPLHF.

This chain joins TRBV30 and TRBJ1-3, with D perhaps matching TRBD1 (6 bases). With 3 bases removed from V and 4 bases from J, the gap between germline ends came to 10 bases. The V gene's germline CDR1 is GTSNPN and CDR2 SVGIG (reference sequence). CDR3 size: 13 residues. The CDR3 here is CAWSLQGGNTIYF. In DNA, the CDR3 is TGTGCCTGGAGCTTACAGGGAGGAAACACCATATATTTT.

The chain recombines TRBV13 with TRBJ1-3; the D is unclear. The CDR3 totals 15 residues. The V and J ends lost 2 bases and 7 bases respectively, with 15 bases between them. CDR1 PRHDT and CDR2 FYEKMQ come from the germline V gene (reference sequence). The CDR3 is CASSLRTGYGNTIYF. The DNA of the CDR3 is TGTGCCAGCAGCTTAAGAACCGGGTATGGCAACACCATATATTTT. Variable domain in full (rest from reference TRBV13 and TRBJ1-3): AAGVIQSPRHLIKEKRETATLKCYPIPRHDTVYWYQQGPGQDPQFLISFYEKMQSDKGSIPDRFSAQQFSDYHSELNMSSLELGDSALYFCASSLRTGYGNTIYFGEGSWLTVV.

Written as DNA, the CDR3 is TGTGCCAGTATGCGGCCCTACACCACTAATGAAAAACTGTTTTTT. Translated: CASMRPYTTNEKLFF. The chain employs TRBV19 and TRBJ1-4; D gene ambiguous. CDR1 is LNHDA, CDR2 SQIVND, per germline (reference sequence). V lost 7 bases, J lost 2 bases, and 14 bases lay in between. This CDR3 contains 15 residues. Based on the CDR3 plus reference TRBV19 and TRBJ1-4, the full variable domain is DGGITQSPKYLFRKEGQNVTLSCEQNLNHDAMYWYRQDPGQGLRLIYYSQIVNDFQKGDIAEGYSVSREKKESFPLTVTSAQKNPTAFYLCASMRPYTTNEKLFFGSGTQLSVL.

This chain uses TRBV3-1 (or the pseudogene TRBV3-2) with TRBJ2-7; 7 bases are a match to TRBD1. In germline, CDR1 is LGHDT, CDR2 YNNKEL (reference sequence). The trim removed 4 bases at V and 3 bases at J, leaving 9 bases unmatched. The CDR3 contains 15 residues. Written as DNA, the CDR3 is TGTGCCAGCAGCCCCGGGACAGAAACCGGCTACGAGCAGTACTTC. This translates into CASSPGTETGYEQYF.

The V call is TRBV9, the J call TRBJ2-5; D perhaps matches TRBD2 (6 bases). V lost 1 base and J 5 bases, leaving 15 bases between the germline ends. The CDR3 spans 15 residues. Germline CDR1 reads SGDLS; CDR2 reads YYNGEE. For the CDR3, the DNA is TGTGCCAGCAGCGTACCCTTAGCAGGGAGGGAGACCCAGTACTTC. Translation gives CASSVPLAGRETQYF.

The CDR3 loop reads CASSLGLASYYEQYV. The CDR3 DNA is TGTGCCAGCAGCTTAGGGCTGGCTAGCTACTACGAGCAGTACGTC. The chain recombines TRBV7-2 with TRBJ2-7; possible D gene TRBD2, 5 bases. Trimming shortened V by 1 base and J by 3 bases, and 13 bases separated the two germline ends. The CDR3 totals 15 residues. Germline-derived CDR1 and CDR2 are SGHTA and FQGNSA.